This T cell receptor beta chain is drawn from a study of T cell repertoires and HLA-DP antigens. This table comes from immunoSEQ multiplex PCR, and its TCRdb copy is limited to in-frame clones, with some not included. Counted here are over 100,000 clones, 80% to 95% occurring once; the ten biggest clones make up approximately 0.29%. The CDR3 length is 13 residues. The germline CDR1 and CDR2 sequences are LNHDA and SQIVND (reference sequence). The ends were cut back, 6 bases at V and 1 base at J, with 8 bases in the middle. As regards this clone: The antigen remains undetermined.

Sequencing was carried out using CD4+ T cells from PBMCs. The rearrangement uses TRBV19 and TRBJ2-3; D remains ambiguous. This TCR was recovered from a woman aged 18-30 years in good health and CMV-seronegative. CDR3 in amino acids: CASRGWGTDTQYF. The CDR3 nucleotides read TGTGCCAGTAGGGGCTGGGGCACAGATACGCAGTATTTT.